This T cell receptor (beta chain) was observed in a study of CD8+CD57+ T cells in acquired aplastic anemia. Overall study: The study obtained an average of roughly 3 ug of DNA from sorted CD4+ and CD8+ cells. Points from the study as a whole: Sharing between patients and controls was observed for twenty-nine CD8+ CDR3 sequences.

The CDR3 has 15 residues. Germline CDR1 KGHDR, CDR2 SFDVKD. As regards this clonotype: Its specificity is unknown. The junction and the germline gene differ at one end; a read error may be behind it.

Individuals selected for sequencing had exhibited CD8+CD57+ cell expansion on flow cytometry. Every patient was diagnosed with severe acquired aplastic anemia. Genomic DNA served as template for TCR beta VDJ and CDR3 profiling. One entry per CDR3 protein results from TCRdb running MiXCR on the reads. The table shows 250,000 to 300,000 distinct CDR3 sequences, with 50% to 65% occurring only once. This sequence originates from a human donor with aplastic anemia. The rearrangement links TRBV24-1 to TRBJ2-1; D possibly corresponds to TRBD2 (6 bases). The source material was sorted CD4+, CD8+, or CD8+CD57+ T cells (not recorded which) from PBMCs. The CDR3 here is CATSDPGDFNNGQFF. DNA of the CDR3: TGTGCCACCAGTGATCCCGGGGACTTCAACAATGGGCAGTTCTTC.